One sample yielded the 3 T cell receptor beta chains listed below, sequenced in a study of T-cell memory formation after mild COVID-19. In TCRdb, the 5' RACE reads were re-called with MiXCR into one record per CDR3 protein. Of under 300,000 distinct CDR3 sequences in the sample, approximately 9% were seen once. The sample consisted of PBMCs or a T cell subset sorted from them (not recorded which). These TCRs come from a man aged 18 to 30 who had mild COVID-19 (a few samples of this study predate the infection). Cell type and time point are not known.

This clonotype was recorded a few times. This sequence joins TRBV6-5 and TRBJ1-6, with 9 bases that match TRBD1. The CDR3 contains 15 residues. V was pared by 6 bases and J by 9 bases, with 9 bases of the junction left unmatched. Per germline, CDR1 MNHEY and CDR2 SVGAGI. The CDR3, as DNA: TGTGCCAGCAGCCCTCGACAGGGGGATAGTTCACCCCTCCACTTT. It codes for CASSPRQGDSSPLHF.

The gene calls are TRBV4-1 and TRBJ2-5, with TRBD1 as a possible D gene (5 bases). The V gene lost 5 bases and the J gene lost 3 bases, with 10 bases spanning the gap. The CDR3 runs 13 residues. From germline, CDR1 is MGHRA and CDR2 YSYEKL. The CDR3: CASSSQTEETQYF. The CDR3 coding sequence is TGCGCCAGCAGCTCACAGACAGAAGAGACCCAGTACTTC.

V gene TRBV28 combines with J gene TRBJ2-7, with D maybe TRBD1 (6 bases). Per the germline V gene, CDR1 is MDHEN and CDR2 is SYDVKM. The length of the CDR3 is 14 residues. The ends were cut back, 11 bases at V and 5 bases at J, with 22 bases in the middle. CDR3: CARSPGTSQNEQYV. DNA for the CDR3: TGTGCCCGCTCTCCCGGGACATCCCAAAACGAGCAGTACGTC.